These 22 T cell receptor beta chains came from one sample sequenced in a study of spatial heterogeneity in lung cancer. A single record per CDR3 protein comes from TCRdb applying MiXCR to the 5' RACE reads. In the table there are some 4,000 distinct CDR3 sequences, 6.5% to 7.5% of which are singletons. Specified time point: sample taken at primary tumor resection. Tumor, nontumor lung or frozen PBMC supplied whole RNA that was sequenced unsorted. The sample in question was normal lung tissue next to the tumor, obtained at surgery. The receptors were sampled from a male donor with early-stage non-small cell lung cancer.

This clonotype counts as medium-sized (0.01 to 0.1%). The chain combines TRBV7-3 with TRBJ2-2; no reliable D call. The germline V and J ends were trimmed by 5 bases and 8 bases, with 6 bases remaining between them. The CDR3 covers 11 residues. Germline assignment: CDR1 SGHTA and CDR2 FQGTGA. CDR3 sequence reads: CASSGGGELFF. CDR3 nucleotides: TGTGCCAGCAGCGGCGGAGGGGAGCTGTTTTTT.

A word on this clonotype: A clone one base away is much larger, so this may be a read error. This chain links TRBV18 with TRBJ1-1; D not resolved. Germline values: CDR1 KGHSH, CDR2 LQKENI. The CDR3 runs 12 residues. The CDR3 DNA sequence: TGTGCCAGCTCACCAGGGAACTCTGAAGCTTTCTTT. Its protein is CASSPGNSEAFF.

This clonotype was counted many times. The rearrangement joins TRBV6-5 to TRBJ2-2; no clear D gene. Germline V CDR1 and CDR2: MNHEY, SVGAGI. CDR3 length: 15 residues. Trimming cost V 2 bases and J 5 bases, with 12 bases left between them. CDR3 sequence: CASSYALLGTGELFF. CDR3 DNA: TGTGCCAGCAGTTACGCCCTCCTGGGGACCGGGGAGCTGTTTTTT.

This clonotype is categorized as medium-sized (0.01 to 0.1%). The chain uses TRBV6-1 and TRBJ1-6; 9 nucleotides match TRBD1. The CDR3 extends over 16 amino acids. Looked up from germline, CDR1 is MNHNS and CDR2 is SASEGT. V lost 4 bases and J lost 7; bases outside the gene matches: 8. The CDR3 spells CASSVRAGTGNSPLHF. DNA of the CDR3: TGTGCCAGCAGTGTCAGGGCCGGGACAGGGAATTCACCCCTCCACTTT.

This clonotype is labeled as large. This chain links TRBV10-2 with TRBJ1-1; D gene ambiguous. Trimming stripped 5 bases from V and 0 bases from J, with 10 bases between. CDR1 and CDR2 (germline): WSHSY, SAAADI. The CDR3 spans 14 residues. This CDR3 is CASSLDGMNTEAFF. CDR3 nucleotides: TGCGCCAGCAGTCTGGACGGCATGAACACTGAAGCTTTCTTT.

By frequency in the sample, this clonotype is medium-sized (0.01 to 0.1%). This rearrangement joins TRBV15 to TRBJ2-7; either TRBD1 or TRBD2 may fit D (5 bases each). Germline V CDR1 and CDR2: LNHNV, YYDKDF (reference sequence). The CDR3 runs 13 residues. Trimming cost V 5 bases and J 7 bases, with 15 bases left between them. The CDR3 DNA is TGTGCCACCAGCGGACCGGGACGGCTTGAGCAGTACGTC. It specifies CATSGPGRLEQYV.

By frequency in the sample, this clonotype is medium-sized. This chain uses TRBV20-1 with TRBJ2-7; D could derive from TRBD1 or TRBD2 (5 bases each). V was clipped by 5 bases and J by 5 bases, with 10 bases between them. Germline assignment: CDR1 DFQATT and CDR2 SNEGSKA (reference sequence). The CDR3 covers 11 residues. The CDR3 nucleotides read TGCAGTGCTTCAGGGACCCACGAGCAGTACTTC. Protein product: CSASGTHEQYF.

This clonotype is classed as medium-sized. The V gene is TRBV6-6, the J gene TRBJ2-7; D unclear. CDR1 is MNHNY and CDR2 is SVGAGI in the germline V gene (reference sequence). CDR3 size: 15 residues. V was pared by 3 bases and J by 7 bases, with 19 bases between. CDR3 protein: CASSYGLDGFREQYV. As DNA, the CDR3 is TGTGCCAGCAGTTATGGATTAGATGGCTTCAGGGAGCAGTACGTC.

V gene TRBV3-1 combines with J gene TRBJ2-1, with D uncertain. Trimming removed 5 bases from V and 9 bases from J, with 14 bases in between. Germline V gene lookup returns CDR1 LGHDT and CDR2 YNNKEL (reference sequence). This CDR3 region has 13 residues. The CDR3 nucleotides read TGTGCCAGCAGCTCAGGCTTGAGTGGTGAGCAGTTCTTC. Encoded protein: CASSSGLSGEQFF.

In this sample, this clonotype turned up a few times. V gene TRBV6-6 combines with J gene TRBJ2-5; D is uncertain. CDR1 is MNHNY and CDR2 is SVGAGI in the germline V gene (reference sequence). The CDR3 contains 11 residues. V lost 5 bases, J lost 2 bases, and 3 bases lay in between. The CDR3 here is CASSQQETQYF. DNA of the CDR3: TGTGCCAGCAGTCAGCAAGAGACCCAGTACTTC.

This clonotype was found many times. The chain has TRBV10-3 and TRBJ1-5; no definite D call. Germline V lookup: CDR1 ENHRY, CDR2 SYGVKD. The CDR3 length is 13 residues. Between the trimmed V and J ends, which lost 4 bases and 4 bases, there was a span of 8 bases. The CDR3: CAISADGNQPQHF. Here the CDR3 DNA reads TGTGCCATCAGTGCCGACGGGAATCAGCCCCAGCATTTT.

In its sample, this clonotype was seen many times. The chain uses TRBV12-3 or TRBV12-4 and TRBJ2-1; D is possibly TRBD1 (6 bases). The V gene lost 3 bases and the J gene lost 4 bases, with 10 bases spanning the gap. The CDR3 is made up of 14 amino acids. The DNA of the CDR3 is TGTGCCAGCAGTTTCGAGGGGGAATACAATGAGCAGTTCTTC. This gives the protein CASSFEGEYNEQFF.

This clonotype was picked up a small number of times. This sequence joins TRBV30 and TRBJ2-1; TRBD2 might be the D (7 bases). The ends were cut back, 3 bases at V and 7 bases at J, with 19 bases in the middle. The CDR3 is 15 residues long. Germline CDR1 reads GTSNPN; CDR2 reads SVGIG (reference sequence). This chain's CDR3 is CAWRVPGGGGNEQFF. The CDR3 DNA reads as TGTGCCTGGAGAGTCCCGGGGGGCGGTGGAAATGAGCAGTTCTTC. Filled out from reference TRBV30 and TRBJ2-1, the complete variable domain reads SQTIHQWPATLVQPVGSPLSLECTVEGTSNPNLYWYRQAAGRGLQLLFYSVGIGQISSEVPQNLSASRPQDRQFILSSKKLLLSDSGFYLCAWRVPGGGGNEQFFGPGTRLTVL.

This clonotype was counted many times. CDR3 nucleotides: TGTGCCAGCAGCCAAGATACCAGGACCACAGATACGCAGTATTTT. The encoded protein is CASSQDTRTTDTQYF. The chain has TRBV4-2 and TRBJ2-3; D is unresolved. The germline V gene encodes CDR1 LGHNA and CDR2 YNFKEQ. V was trimmed by 0 bases and J by 2 bases, leaving 9 bases between them. CDR3 size: 15 residues.

This clonotype showed up many times. V is TRBV12-3 or TRBV12-4 and J is TRBJ1-1; D not certain. V was shortened by 4 bases and J by 10 bases, with 10 bases between the two germline ends. The length of the CDR3 is 11 residues. This CDR3 reads CASSSRPGAFF. The CDR3 nucleotides are TGTGCCAGCAGTTCTAGACCGGGAGCTTTCTTT.

In this sample, this clonotype is medium-sized. The chain uses TRBV7-2 and TRBJ2-5; TRBD2 matches 11 bases. The CDR3 consists of 18 residues. Trimming removed 5 bases from V and 0 bases from J; junction bases left unmatched: 11. Germline V CDR1 and CDR2: SGHTA, FQGNSA. The CDR3, as DNA: TGTGCCAGCAGCCCCCAGCCTAGCGGGGGGACAAACCAAGAGACCCAGTACTTC. It codes for CASSPQPSGGTNQETQYF.

This clonotype was detected ten times or more. This chain links TRBV24-1 with TRBJ2-5; D gene uncertain. This CDR3 has 11 residues. The V end was cut by 9 bases, the J end by 5 bases, with 9 bases between. Germline V gene lookup returns CDR1 KGHDR and CDR2 SFDVKD. CDR3 nucleotide sequence: TGTGCCACCGGATACCGGGAGACCCAGTACTTC. Translating gives CATGYRETQYF.

This clonotype was observed a few times. J is TRBJ2-3 and V is TRBV5-1; 8 nucleotides agree with TRBD1. V was clipped by 0 bases and J by 2 bases; unmatched bases: 2. Germline V lookup: CDR1 SGHRS, CDR2 YFSETQ. The CDR3 consists of 15 residues. The DNA for the CDR3 is TGCGCCAGCAGCTTGGGGACAGGGCACACAGATACGCAGTATTTT. It specifies CASSLGTGHTDTQYF.

This clonotype showed up many times. The CDR3, as DNA: TGTGCCAGCAGGAGAGGAGGGGAGCAGTACGTC. Its translation: CASRRGGEQYV. V and J are TRBV9 and TRBJ2-7, with a weak D call TRBD2 (6 bases). This CDR3 has 11 amino acids. CDR1 is SGDLS and CDR2 is YYNGEE in the germline V gene. V shed 5 bases and J shed 7 bases, with 10 bases lying between them.

By share, this clonotype ranks as medium-sized (0.01 to 0.1%). V usage is TRBV6-5 and J usage is TRBJ1-4, with 7 bases that match TRBD1. Germline V gene sequence: CDR1 MNHEY, CDR2 SVGAGI. This CDR3 is built from 15 residues. The junction had 2 bases not matched to a gene; V was cut back by 2 bases and J by 2 bases. The CDR3 loop is CASSYTTGTNEKLFF. The CDR3 coding sequence is TGTGCCAGCAGTTACACGACAGGGACTAATGAAAAACTGTTTTTT.

By share of the sample, this clonotype is medium-sized. The CDR3 region has the DNA TGTGCCAGCAGTCTAGGGCAGCACACAGATACGCAGTATTTT. This translates into CASSLGQHTDTQYF. V usage is TRBV12-3 or TRBV12-4 and J usage is TRBJ2-3; D gene ambiguous. The V end lost 5 bases, the J end lost 2 bases, and 11 bases lay between the germline ends. The CDR3 consists of 14 residues.

This clonotype was seen many times. The V and J genes are TRBV4-3 and TRBJ2-2; D remains ambiguous. Germline V gene sequence: CDR1 LGHNA, CDR2 YSLEER. V shed 0 bases and J shed 1 base, with 21 bases lying between them. The CDR3 spans 20 residues. The CDR3 protein is CASSQDPPSHYVVNTGELFF. The CDR3 nucleotides read TGCGCCAGCAGCCAAGATCCGCCATCCCATTATGTTGTGAACACCGGGGAGCTGTTTTTT.